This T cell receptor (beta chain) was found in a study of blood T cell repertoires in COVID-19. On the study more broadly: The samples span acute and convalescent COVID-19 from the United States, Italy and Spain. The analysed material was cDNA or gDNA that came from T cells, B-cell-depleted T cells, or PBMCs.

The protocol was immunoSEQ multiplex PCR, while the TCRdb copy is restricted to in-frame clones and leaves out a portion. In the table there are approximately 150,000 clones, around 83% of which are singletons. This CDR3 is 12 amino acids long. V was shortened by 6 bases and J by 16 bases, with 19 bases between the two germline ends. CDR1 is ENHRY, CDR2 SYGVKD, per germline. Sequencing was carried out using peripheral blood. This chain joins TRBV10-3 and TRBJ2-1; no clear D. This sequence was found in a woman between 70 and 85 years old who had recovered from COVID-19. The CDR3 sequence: CAISPAFGDPFF. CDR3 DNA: TGTGCCATCAGCCCGGCGTTTGGAGACCCCTTCTTC.